A single sample gave rise to the 14 T cell receptor beta chains below, sequenced in a study of T-cell memory formation after mild COVID-19. One entry per CDR3 protein results from TCRdb running MiXCR on the 5' RACE reads. The sample includes 130,000 to 150,000 distinct CDR3 sequences, about a fifth of them seen just once. Source material: PBMCs or a T cell subset sorted from them (not recorded which). These receptors all stem from an adult woman who had mild COVID-19 (a few samples of this study predate the infection). Cell type and time point are not known.

This clonotype was detected only a few times. The chain joins TRBV5-1 to TRBJ1-2; 10 bases line up with TRBD1. This CDR3 has 17 residues. Trimming took 4 bases from V and 8 from J; bases not matched to a gene: 17. The germline V gene has CDR1 SGHRS and CDR2 YFSETQ. In DNA, the CDR3 is TGCGCCAGCAGCCCGGGAGGGGGACAGGGGATTTCGGGCGGCTACACCTTC. The encoded protein is CASSPGGGQGISGGYTF.

This clonotype appeared a few times. The gene calls are TRBV4-1 and TRBJ2-3, with D perhaps TRBD2 (6 bases). The V end was cut by 7 bases, the J end by 3 bases, with 17 bases between. The CDR3 has 15 residues. Germline CDR1 MGHRA, CDR2 YSYEKL. This CDR3 reads CASKPVGGRTDTQYF. The CDR3 DNA reads as TGCGCCAGCAAGCCCGTTGGGGGGAGAACAGATACGCAGTATTTT.

The chain joins TRBV5-1 to TRBJ2-5; tentatively, D is TRBD2 (6 bases). Germline assignment: CDR1 SGHRS and CDR2 YFSETQ. V lost 7 bases and J lost 2, with 15 bases in between. The CDR3 has 14 residues. This chain's CDR3 is CASDYGAGQETQYF. In nucleotides, the CDR3 is TGCGCCAGCGACTACGGGGCGGGGCAAGAGACCCAGTACTTC.

This clonotype was found a few times. J is TRBJ2-3 and V is TRBV5-1; D is perhaps TRBD2 (6 bases). The CDR3 spans 13 residues. Germline V lookup: CDR1 SGHRS, CDR2 YFSETQ. Trimming took off 3 bases at V and 3 bases at J, with 8 bases between the two ends. The CDR3 is CASSYAGTDTQYF. The DNA for the CDR3 is TGCGCCAGCAGCTACGCGGGAACAGATACGCAGTATTTT. The full variable domain, in which reference TRBV5-1 and TRBJ2-3 provide the parts outside the CDR3, is KAGVTQTPRYLIKTRGQQVTLSCSPISGHRSVSWYQQTPGQGLQFLFEYFSETQRNKGNFPGRFSGRQFSNSRSEMNVSTLELGDSALYLCASSYAGTDTQYFGPGTRLTVL.

The rearrangement links TRBV5-1 to TRBJ1-1; the D gene is possibly TRBD1 (6 bases). There are 16 residues in the CDR3. Germline CDR1 SGHRS, CDR2 YFSETQ. The V end was cut by 8 bases, the J end by 1 base, with 21 bases between. The CDR3 DNA reads TGCGCCAGTTCGTCTATTCCAGGGGCCGGGAACACTGAAGCTTTCTTT. Translated: CASSSIPGAGNTEAFF.

The rearrangement uses TRBV6-5 and TRBJ2-2, with TRBD1 as a possible D gene (5 bases). This CDR3 has 15 residues. Deletions cut 6 bases from V and 7 bases from J, with 18 bases between. CDR1 is MNHEY, CDR2 SVGAGI, per germline. In nucleotides, the CDR3 is TGTGCCAGCAGAGGGGCCACGGCACAGAACGGGGAGCTGTTTTTT. This gives the protein CASRGATAQNGELFF.

The gene calls are TRBV7-2 and TRBJ2-7; D is possibly TRBD1 (7 bases). The germline CDR1 and CDR2 sequences are SGHTA and FQGNSA. The CDR3 has 15 residues. The ends were cut back, 5 bases at V and 3 bases at J, with 17 bases in the middle. The CDR3 coding sequence is TGTGCCAGCAGCATAGGGGGCGGGATGAGCTACGAGCAGTACTTC. Translated, it gives CASSIGGGMSYEQYF.

This clonotype was seen a few times. The chain joins TRBV4-3 to TRBJ2-2; TRBD1 is a possible D gene (5 bases). The CDR3 covers 16 residues. Between the trimmed V and J ends, which lost 3 bases and 1 base, there was a span of 12 bases. Germline V CDR1 and CDR2: LGHNA, YSLEER. Here the CDR3 DNA reads TGCGCCAGCAGCCACCAGCACGACAGGAACACCGGGGAGCTGTTTTTT. Translated, it gives CASSHQHDRNTGELFF.

As concerns this clonotype: One junction end does not reproduce the germline sequence, and a read error may be involved. The CDR3 is CASTPQPGTAKGGLFF. DNA of the CDR3: TGTGCCAGCACCCCTCAGCCCGGGACAGCGAAAGGGGGGCTGTTTTTT. The chain uses TRBV7-7 and TRBJ2-2; 7 nucleotides line up with TRBD1. CDR1 is SSHAT, CDR2 FNYEAQ, per germline (reference sequence). The CDR3 contains 16 residues.

This clonotype was counted between two and nine times. V is TRBV9 and J is TRBJ2-2, with unresolved D. V lost 1 base to trimming and J lost 3 bases, with 7 bases between them. Per the germline V gene, CDR1 is SGDLS and CDR2 is YYNGEE. This CDR3 region has 14 residues. CDR3 nucleotide sequence: TGTGCCAGCAGCGTAAGGGTAGACACCGGGGAGCTGTTTTTT. It yields the protein CASSVRVDTGELFF. The entire variable domain, with the rest obtained from reference TRBV9 and TRBJ2-2, is as follows: DSGVTQTPKHLITATGQRVTLRCSPRSGDLSVYWYQQSLDQGLQFLIQYYNGEERAKGNILERFSAQQFPDLHSELNLSSLELGDSALYFCASSVRVDTGELFFGEGSRLTVL.

This clonotype was detected a few times. V and J are TRBV7-2 and TRBJ2-3; D remains unclear. Per the germline V gene, CDR1 is SGHTA and CDR2 is FQGNSA. The V gene lost 5 bases and the J gene lost 2 bases, with 8 bases spanning the gap. The CDR3 consists of 13 residues. CDR3 sequence reads: CASSGSFTDTQYF. The CDR3 DNA reads as TGTGCCAGCAGCGGATCCTTCACAGATACGCAGTATTTT.

The chain recombines TRBV4-1 with TRBJ1-4; unclear D gene. The CDR3 totals 14 residues. V gave up 0 bases and J gave up 6 bases, with 8 bases separating them. The germline V gene encodes CDR1 MGHRA and CDR2 YSYEKL. For the CDR3, the DNA is TGCGCCAGCAGCCAAGAGCGTGCCGATGAAAAACTGTTTTTT. Protein product: CASSQERADEKLFF.

This clonotype was counted between two and nine times. The chain couples TRBV5-1 to TRBJ1-5; D remains ambiguous. From germline, CDR1 is SGHRS and CDR2 YFSETQ. V lost 1 base to trimming and J lost 6 bases, with 23 bases between them. This CDR3 has 18 amino acids. CDR3: CASSLNSQDTRYGQPQHF. The CDR3 nucleotides are TGCGCCAGCAGCTTGAATAGCCAAGACACTCGGTATGGTCAGCCCCAGCATTTT.

In its sample, this clonotype was seen a few times. The CDR3 coding sequence is TGTGCCACCAGTGACGACGGCGTATTTAACCAGCCCCAGCATTTT. It yields the protein CATSDDGVFNQPQHF. The V and J genes are TRBV24-1 and TRBJ1-5; D uncertain. The germline gives CDR1 KGHDR, CDR2 SFDVKD. The CDR3 runs to 15 residues. Trimming shortened V by 4 bases and J by 7 bases, and 16 bases separated the two germline ends.